This is a list of T cell receptor beta chains from one sample in a study of blood T cell repertoires in COVID-19. Data came from immunoSEQ multiplex PCR; TCRdb stores just in-frame clones and leaves some out. The table includes 280,000 or so clones, 75% to 90% detected once. The specimen sequenced was peripheral blood. The receptor source for this set is a woman in her thirties who had recovered from COVID-19. Both conserved end residues are part of each CDR3. The order of the fields is J gene, V gene, clone size, D gene, CDR3 protein, CDR3 DNA. The D gene is left open where the match is weak. Clone sizes are given selectively: once, few, many, or a class where the clone is expanded.

TRBJ1-3,TRBV7-2,.,.,CASSVGYGGGNTIYF,TGTGCCAGCAGCGTAGGATACGGAGGAGGAAACACCATATATTTT
TRBJ1-2,TRBV7-9,.,.,CASSLKATGYGYTF,TGTGCCAGCAGCTTAAAAGCTACAGGCTATGGCTACACCTTC
TRBJ2-5,TRBV28,.,TRBD2,CASSQGLAGEETQYF,TGTGCCAGCTCACAGGGACTAGCGGGGGAGGAGACCCAGTACTTC
TRBJ2-3,TRBV11-2,.,.,CASSPGGRGPHTQYF,TGTGCCAGCAGCCCGGGGGGCAGGGGGCCTCATACGCAGTATTTT
TRBJ2-3,TRBV6-2/TRBV6-3,.,TRBD2,CASSYLPGLAAGRGTDTQYF,TGTGCCAGCAGTTACCTACCGGGACTAGCGGCCGGGAGGGGCACAGATACGCAGTATTTT
TRBJ2-3,TRBV4-2,.,TRBD2,CASSQGGTSGPGRDTQYF,TGTGCCAGCAGCCAAGGAGGGACTAGCGGTCCCGGGAGGGATACGCAGTATTTT
TRBJ1-6,TRBV4-2,.,.,CASSQGQVSPLHF,TGTGCCAGCAGCCAAGGTCAGGTATCACCCCTCCACTTT
TRBJ2-7,TRBV29-1,.,.,CSGGTSYEQYF,TGCAGCGGAGGGACTTCTTACGAGCAGTACTTC
TRBJ2-1,TRBV24-1,once,TRBD1,CATSAPTGAGNEQFF,TGTGCCACCAGTGCACCGACAGGGGCGGGCAATGAGCAGTTCTTC
TRBJ1-4,TRBV18,.,.,CASSLGAGGTNEKLFF,TGTGCCAGCTCACTCGGCGCGGGAGGGACTAATGAAAAACTGTTTTTT
TRBJ2-3,TRBV5-1,.,.,CASSFGQGGNTDTQYF,TGCGCCAGCAGCTTTGGGCAGGGCGGTAACACAGATACGCAGTATTTT
TRBJ2-6,TRBV5-4,.,TRBD1,CASSLRGPGANVLTF,TGTGCCAGCAGCTTAAGGGGGCCTGGGGCCAACGTCCTGACTTTC
TRBJ2-7,TRBV3-1/TRBV3-2,.,.,CASSQAMGLSYEQYF,TGTGCCAGCAGCCAAGCTATGGGACTCTCCTACGAGCAGTACTTC
TRBJ2-7,TRBV3-1/TRBV3-2,.,.,CASKPEQGSIYEQYF,TGTGCCAGCAAACCCGAACAGGGCTCTATCTACGAGCAGTACTTC
TRBJ2-5,TRBV28,.,TRBD1,CASSTPGQGFGETQYF,TGTGCCAGCAGTACCCCGGGACAGGGGTTCGGGGAGACCCAGTACTTC
TRBJ2-5,TRBV2,.,.,CASSSYPPETQYF,TGTGCCAGCAGTAGCTACCCTCCGGAGACCCAGTACTTC
TRBJ2-7,TRBV11-2,.,TRBD1,CASSLDPTGAHEQYF,TGTGCCAGCAGCTTAGATCCGACAGGGGCCCACGAGCAGTACTTC
TRBJ2-1,TRBV20-1,.,.,CSASVEDEQFF,TGCAGTGCTAGCGTGGAGGATGAGCAGTTCTTC
TRBJ2-1,TRBV5-6,.,.,CASSPGSSYNEQFF,TGTGCCAGCAGCCCGGGAAGCTCCTACAATGAGCAGTTCTTC
TRBJ2-7,TRBV5-6,.,TRBD1,CASSRPGTGDYEQYF,TGTGCCAGCAGCCGACCCGGGACAGGGGACTACGAGCAGTACTTC
TRBJ1-1,TRBV9,.,TRBD1,CASSVDGRGLTEAFF,TGTGCCAGCAGCGTAGACGGCAGGGGGCTTACTGAAGCTTTCTTT
TRBJ1-1,TRBV6-1,.,.,CASSEIGSAFEAFF,TGTGCCAGCAGTGAAATCGGGTCGGCCTTTGAAGCTTTCTTT
TRBJ2-1,TRBV30,.,TRBD1,CAWSVTGATEQFF,TGTGCCTGGAGTGTAACAGGGGCCACCGAGCAGTTCTTC
TRBJ1-4,TRBV29-1,.,.,CSAGGGEEKLFF,TGCAGCGCCGGTGGAGGGGAGGAAAAACTGTTTTTT
TRBJ1-2,TRBV7-9,.,.,CASSATGNYGYTF,TGTGCCAGCAGCGCGACAGGCAACTATGGCTACACCTTC
TRBJ2-2,TRBV7-3,.,.,CASSLTGGNTGELFF,TGTGCCAGCAGCTTAACTGGAGGGAACACCGGGGAGCTGTTTTTT
TRBJ1-3,TRBV3-1/TRBV3-2,.,.,CASSQGTVSGNTIYF,TGTGCCAGCAGCCAAGGAACGGTCTCTGGAAACACCATATATTTT
TRBJ2-7,TRBV4-2,.,TRBD2,CASSLEDSGLYEQYF,TGTGCCAGCAGCCTAGAGGATAGCGGGCTATACGAGCAGTACTTC
TRBJ2-3,TRBV5-1,.,.,CASSVSALTDTQYF,TGCGCCAGCAGCGTGAGCGCACTCACAGATACGCAGTATTTT
TRBJ1-4,TRBV18,.,TRBD1,CASSPDRVDEKLFF,TGTGCCAGCTCACCCGACAGGGTTGATGAAAAACTGTTTTTT
TRBJ1-6,TRBV30,few,.,CAWSVGAGDSPLHF,TGTGCCTGGAGTGTAGGCGCAGGGGATTCACCCCTCCACTTT
TRBJ1-2,TRBV27,.,TRBD1,CASKPSGTGYALSYGYTF,TGTGCCAGCAAGCCTTCCGGGACAGGGTATGCTCTAAGCTATGGCTACACCTTC
TRBJ2-7,TRBV2,.,.,CASSGSRLSFYEQYF,TGTGCCAGCAGTGGCTCTAGGCTTTCCTTCTACGAGCAGTACTTC
TRBJ2-7,TRBV7-9,.,TRBD1,CASSLSQGAHEQYF,TGTGCCAGCAGCTTATCCCAGGGGGCCCACGAGCAGTACTTC
TRBJ2-7,TRBV7-2,.,.,CASSLQSPPYEQYF,TGTGCCAGCAGCTTGCAGTCCCCCCCTTACGAGCAGTACTTC
TRBJ1-5,TRBV27,.,.,CASSTRTRVNQPQHF,TGTGCCAGCAGTACCCGGACAAGGGTAAATCAGCCCCAGCATTTT
TRBJ2-7,TRBV7-9,.,.,CASSSGEQYF,TGTGCCAGCAGCTCGGGGGAGCAGTACTTC
TRBJ2-4,TRBV6-5,.,.,CASSTRDLAKNIQYF,TGTGCCAGCAGTACCCGGGATCTAGCCAAAAACATTCAGTACTTC
TRBJ2-7,TRBV6-5,.,TRBD2,CASRPTPGLANEQYF,TGTGCCAGCAGGCCGACCCCGGGACTAGCTAACGAGCAGTACTTC
TRBJ1-3,TRBV7-2,few,.,CASSFTGPYSGNTIYF,TGTGCCAGCAGCTTTACAGGGCCTTACTCTGGAAACACCATATATTTT
TRBJ2-3,TRBV6-1,.,TRBD2,CASSGRLTSGSTDTQYF,TGTGCCAGCAGTGGCCGTTTGACTAGCGGCAGCACAGATACGCAGTATTTT
TRBJ2-7,TRBV7-8,.,TRBD2,CASSPTSVGPEQYF,TGTGCCAGCAGCCCCACTAGCGTCGGACCCGAGCAGTACTTC
TRBJ2-1,TRBV30,once,.,CAWSFLADEQFF,TGTGCCTGGAGCTTTCTAGCCGATGAGCAGTTCTTC
TRBJ1-1,TRBV6-5,.,TRBD1,CASSRGTEDTEAFF,TGTGCCAGCAGCCGTGGGACAGAAGACACTGAAGCTTTCTTT
TRBJ1-2,TRBV5-1,.,.,CASRPTTDSRYGYTF,TGCGCCAGCCGTCCGACCACGGACAGTCGATATGGCTACACCTTC
TRBJ1-5,TRBV28,.,.,CASSLWRGRVNQPQHF,TGTGCCAGCAGTTTATGGCGCGGCAGGGTAAATCAGCCCCAGCATTTT
TRBJ2-7,TRBV27,.,.,CASSSGFGIIYEQYF,TGTGCCAGCAGTTCGGGGTTTGGGATTATATACGAGCAGTACTTC
TRBJ2-1,TRBV12-3/TRBV12-4,.,.,CASSFGTLYEQFF,TGTGCCAGCAGTTTTGGGACTTTATATGAGCAGTTCTTC
TRBJ1-1,TRBV6-5,.,.,CASSYSRRTDTEAFF,TGTGCCAGCAGTTACAGTAGGAGAACGGACACTGAAGCTTTCTTT
TRBJ2-7,TRBV7-2,.,.,CASSPGQGGAEQYF,TGTGCCAGCAGCCCCGGCCAGGGGGGCGCCGAGCAGTACTTC
TRBJ1-3,TRBV7-9,.,.,CASSSPGLNSGNTIYF,TGTGCCAGCAGCTCACCGGGACTGAACTCTGGAAACACCATATATTTT
TRBJ2-2,TRBV27,.,TRBD2,CASSPWTSGRLGGELFF,TGTGCCAGCAGTCCCTGGACTAGCGGGAGGTTAGGCGGGGAGCTGTTTTTT
TRBJ2-1,TRBV19,.,TRBD2,CASSITSGKNNEQFF,TGTGCCAGTAGTATCACTAGCGGCAAAAACAATGAGCAGTTCTTC
TRBJ1-5,TRBV6-6,.,.,CASSYGLSGNQPQHF,TGTGCCAGCAGTTACGGGCTTTCAGGCAATCAGCCCCAGCATTTT